These T cell receptor beta chains were read from a single sample in a study of T cells after posttransplantation cyclophosphamide. Measured with immunoSEQ multiplex PCR; TCRdb has only the in-frame clones, and not every one. There are roughly 2,000 clones in the sample; 90% to 95% occur only once, and approximately 1.3% lies in the top ten. Sequenced sample: naive CD8+ T cells sorted from PBMCs. All receptors come from a woman aged 55-69 years in good health, CMV-negative, and a related stem cell transplant donor. Each CDR3 is given without its conserved first and last residue.

ASSQWDSNYGYT TRBV28 12 TRBJ1-2
ASSRTSGDRPYEQY TRBV4-1 14 TRBJ2-7
SVEETGSGRYGYT TRBV29-1 13 TRBJ1-2
ASSLSAKNIQY TRBV27 11 TRBJ2-4
ASSWDFYEQY TRBV2 10 TRBJ2-7
ASSYTGAGSPLH TRBV5-4 12 TRBJ1-6
ASSLVSVHEQF TRBV11-2 11 TRBJ2-1
ASSISSRGQLNQY TRBV19 13 TRBJ2-4
ASSSRGGYT TRBV27 9 TRBJ1-2
ASSGWTGEDGYT TRBV6-1 12 TRBJ1-2
ASSPVGDSNQPQH TRBV7-9 13 TRBJ1-5
ASMKGQGVSPLH TRBV2 12 TRBJ1-6
ASSIYSGSGNTIY TRBV19 13 TRBJ1-3
ASSPGQGAGKNIQY TRBV7-9 14 TRBJ2-4
ASQEENGNTIY TRBV9 11 TRBJ1-3
ASTPSGAPVHQPQH TRBV11-3 14 TRBJ1-5
ASSTLATSYEQY TRBV9 12 TRBJ2-7
ASSLSYLNTEAF TRBV27 12 TRBJ1-1
ASSEGLAGGHYEQY TRBV2 14 TRBJ2-7
ASSVLAGGREQY TRBV6-5 12 TRBJ2-7
ASSLGAGGRYNEQF TRBV7-2 14 TRBJ2-1